This T cell receptor beta chain was sequenced during a study of T cell repertoires in cytomegalovirus infection. Whole-study context: Recently identified HLA-C-restricted CMV epitopes were used, and well-studied HLA-B-restricted CMV epitopes were used as well. Indications came from public TCR beta signatures; they pointed to CMV infection and to a matching HLA type. General observations from the study: HLA-C-restricted, CMV-specific TCR beta clonotypes were dominant ex vivo. Public TCR beta family frequency separated CMV-and-HLA carriers, including in an independent cohort.

On this clonotype itself: The antigen is not known.

A single record per CDR3 protein comes from TCRdb applying MiXCR to the reads. Of a few hundred thousand distinct CDR3 sequences in the sample, roughly 42% were seen once. This receptor was taken from a human donor in good health (CMV status not recorded). Some clones in this sample may be carry-over from other donors' samples. The source was cultured PBMCs, collected from culture after CMV antigen stimulation.

The CDR3 DNA sequence: TGTGCCAGCAGTTACCTCCCCGACAAAGAGACCCAGTACTTC. Protein product: CASSYLPDKETQYF. The chain uses TRBV6-2 or TRBV6-3 and TRBJ2-5, with unresolved D. Trimming shortened V by 2 bases and J by 3 bases, and 10 bases separated the two germline ends. The V gene's germline CDR1 is MNHEY and CDR2 SVGEGT. The CDR3 totals 14 residues.